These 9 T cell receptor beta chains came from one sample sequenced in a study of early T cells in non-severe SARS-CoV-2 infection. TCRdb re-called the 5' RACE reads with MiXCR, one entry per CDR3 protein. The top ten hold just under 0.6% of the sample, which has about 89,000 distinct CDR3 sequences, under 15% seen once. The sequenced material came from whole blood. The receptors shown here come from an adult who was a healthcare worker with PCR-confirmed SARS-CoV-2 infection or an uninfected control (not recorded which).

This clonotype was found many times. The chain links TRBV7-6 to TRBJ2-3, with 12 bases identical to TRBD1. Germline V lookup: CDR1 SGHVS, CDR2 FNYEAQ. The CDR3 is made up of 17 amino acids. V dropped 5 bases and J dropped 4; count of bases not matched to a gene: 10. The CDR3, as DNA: TGTGCCAGCAGCCGACGAGGGACAGGGGGCATCGCAGATACGCAGTATTTT. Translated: CASSRRGTGGIADTQYF.

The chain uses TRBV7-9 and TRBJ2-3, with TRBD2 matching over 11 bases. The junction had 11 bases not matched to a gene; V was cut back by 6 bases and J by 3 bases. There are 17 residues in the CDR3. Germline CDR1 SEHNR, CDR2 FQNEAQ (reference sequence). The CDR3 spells CASSFDRLAGLTDTQYF. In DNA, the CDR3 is TGTGCCAGCAGTTTTGACAGACTAGCGGGGTTGACAGATACGCAGTATTTT.

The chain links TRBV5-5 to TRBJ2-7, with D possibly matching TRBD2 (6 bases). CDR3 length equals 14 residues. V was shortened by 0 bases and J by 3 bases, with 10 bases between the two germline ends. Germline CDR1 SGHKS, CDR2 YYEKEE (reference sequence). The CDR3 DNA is TGTGCCAGCAGCTTGGGGGACTGGGACTACGAGCAGTACGTC. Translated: CASSLGDWDYEQYV.

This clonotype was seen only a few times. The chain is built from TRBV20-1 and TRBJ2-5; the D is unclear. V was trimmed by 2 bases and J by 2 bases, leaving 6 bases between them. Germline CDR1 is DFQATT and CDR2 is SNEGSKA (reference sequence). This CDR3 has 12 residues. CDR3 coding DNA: TGCAGTGCTAGACGGCTACAAGAGACCCAGTACTTC. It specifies CSARRLQETQYF.

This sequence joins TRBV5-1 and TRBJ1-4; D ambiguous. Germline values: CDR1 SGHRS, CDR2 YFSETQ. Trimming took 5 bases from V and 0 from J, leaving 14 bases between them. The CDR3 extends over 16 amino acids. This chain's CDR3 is CASSSYNLATNEKLFF. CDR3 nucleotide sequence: TGCGCCAGCAGTTCCTACAATCTTGCAACTAATGAAAAACTGTTTTTT.

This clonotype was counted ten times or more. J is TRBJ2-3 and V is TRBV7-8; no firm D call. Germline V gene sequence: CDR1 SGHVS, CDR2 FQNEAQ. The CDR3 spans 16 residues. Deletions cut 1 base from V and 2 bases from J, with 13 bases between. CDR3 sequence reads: CASSLEVGQVTDTQYF. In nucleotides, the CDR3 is TGTGCCAGCAGCTTAGAAGTCGGGCAGGTCACAGATACGCAGTATTTT.

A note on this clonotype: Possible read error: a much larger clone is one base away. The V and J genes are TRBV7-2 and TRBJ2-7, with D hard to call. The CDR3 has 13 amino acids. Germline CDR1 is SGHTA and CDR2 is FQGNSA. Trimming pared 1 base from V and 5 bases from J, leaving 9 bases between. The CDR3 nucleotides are TGTGCCAGCAGCTTAGGAGGCGTGGACGAGCAGTACGTC. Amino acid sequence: CASSLGGVDEQYV.

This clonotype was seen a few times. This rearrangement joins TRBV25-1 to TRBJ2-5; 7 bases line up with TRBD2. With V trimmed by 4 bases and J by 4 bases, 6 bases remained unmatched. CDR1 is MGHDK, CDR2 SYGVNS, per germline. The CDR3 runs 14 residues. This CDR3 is CASSATSGGETQYF. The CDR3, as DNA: TGTGCCAGCAGTGCCACGTCGGGGGGAGAGACCCAGTACTTC.

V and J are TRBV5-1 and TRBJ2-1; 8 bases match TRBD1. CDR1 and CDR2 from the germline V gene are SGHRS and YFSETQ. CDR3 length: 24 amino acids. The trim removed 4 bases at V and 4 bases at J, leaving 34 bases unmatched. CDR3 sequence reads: CASSLPRRRTGKIGYEVVYNEQFF. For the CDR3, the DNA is TGCGCCAGCAGCCTACCACGACGGCGGACAGGGAAGATTGGGTACGAAGTAGTGTACAATGAGCAGTTCTTC. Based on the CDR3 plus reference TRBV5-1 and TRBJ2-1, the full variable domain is KAGVTQTPRYLIKTRGQQVTLSCSPISGHRSVSWYQQTPGQGLQFLFEYFSETQRNKGNFPGRFSGRQFSNSRSEMNVSTLELGDSALYLCASSLPRRRTGKIGYEVVYNEQFFGPGTRLTVL.